This entry features one T cell receptor beta chain sequence. The sample is drawn from a study of T-cell memory formation after mild COVID-19. The germline V and J ends were trimmed by 4 bases and 2 bases, with 6 bases remaining between them. The germline V gene encodes CDR1 SGHRS and CDR2 YFSETQ. This CDR3 has 12 residues. TCRdb used MiXCR to reprocess the 5' RACE reads, holding one entry per CDR3 protein. The repertoire holds 270,000 or so distinct CDR3 sequences, with roughly a sixth as singletons. V usage is TRBV5-1 and J usage is TRBJ1-2; D is unclear. The material sequenced was PBMCs or a T cell subset sorted from them (not recorded which). This sequence was found in a man younger than 35 who had mild COVID-19 (a few samples of this study predate the infection). Cell type and time point are not known. The CDR3 spells CASSESNYGYTF. In nucleotides, the CDR3 is TGCGCCAGCAGCGAATCAAACTATGGCTACACCTTC.